The next 30 T cell receptor beta chains were all read from a single sample in a study of blood T cell repertoires in COVID-19. Clones were sequenced by immunoSEQ multiplex PCR, and TCRdb holds only the in-frame ones, with some missing. The sample yields roughly 260,000 clones, about 89% seen once. Sequencing input: peripheral blood. Receptors were obtained from a man aged 40-55 years who had recovered from COVID-19.

The chain couples TRBV7-7 to TRBJ2-1; D not resolved. The CDR3 is 15 amino acids. Trimming cost V 0 bases and J 9 bases, with 15 bases left between them. The germline V gene encodes CDR1 SSHAT and CDR2 FNYEAQ (reference sequence). CDR3 in DNA: TGTGCCAGCAGCTTAGCCCCGATTGGGCCCGGTGAGCAGTTCTTC. It is translated as CASSLAPIGPGEQFF.

The chain's CDR3 is CATRDRGAEAFF. CDR3 DNA sequence: TGTGCCACCAGAGACAGGGGTGCTGAAGCTTTCTTT. J is TRBJ1-1 and V is TRBV15; 8 positions match TRBD1. The V segment lost 6 bases and the J segment 6 bases; nucleotides outside the gene matches: 3. This CDR3 spans 12 amino acids. Germline V gene data show CDR1 as LNHNV and CDR2 as YYDKDF (reference sequence). Looking up the rest from reference TRBV15 and TRBJ1-1 gives the full variable domain: DAMVIQNPRYQVTQFGKPVTLSCSQTLNHNVMYWYQQKSSQAPKLLFHYYDKDFNNEADTPDNFQSRRPNTSFCFLDIRSPGLGDTAMYLCATRDRGAEAFFGQGTRLTVV.

This rearrangement joins TRBV9 to TRBJ1-2; TRBD1 matches at 9 bases. J gave up 4 bases and V 3 bases, and 13 bases lay outside the gene matches. The CDR3 totals 17 residues. The germline CDR1 and CDR2 sequences are SGDLS and YYNGEE. CDR3 sequence reads: CASSDRDRAPFGYGYTF. CDR3 nucleotides: TGTGCCAGCAGCGACAGGGACAGGGCCCCTTTTGGCTATGGCTACACCTTC.

The rearrangement uses TRBV3-1 (or the pseudogene TRBV3-2) and TRBJ1-2; 11 bases fit TRBD1. The CDR3 contains 16 residues. Trimming removed 4 bases from V and 6 bases from J; junction bases left unmatched: 10. Germline CDR1 reads LGHDT; CDR2 reads YNNKEL (reference sequence). CDR3 region: CASSLRTGGGVDGYTF. The DNA for the CDR3 is TGTGCCAGCAGCCTAAGGACAGGGGGCGGGGTGGATGGCTACACCTTC.

This clone was picked up one time. The V call is TRBV5-6, the J call TRBJ2-5; 14 bases align to TRBD2. V lost 4 bases to trimming and J lost 7 bases; unmatched junction nucleotides: 9. CDR3 length: 16 amino acids. Germline CDR1 reads SGHDT; CDR2 reads YYEEEE. The CDR3 region is CASSPPGLAGVGTQYF. The CDR3 DNA sequence: TGTGCCAGCAGCCCCCCGGGACTAGCGGGGGTCGGGACCCAGTACTTC.

The chain carries TRBV5-5 and TRBJ2-3, with 10 bases fitting TRBD1. V lost 4 bases, J lost 2 bases, and 7 bases stayed unmatched. The CDR3 totals 16 residues. Germline V gene sequence: CDR1 SGHKS, CDR2 YYEKEE (reference sequence). CDR3 protein: CASSPYGTGATDTQYF. CDR3 coding DNA: TGTGCCAGCAGCCCGTATGGGACAGGGGCCACAGATACGCAGTATTTT.

This chain joins TRBV5-1 and TRBJ2-1; the match to TRBD1 covers 7 bases. J lost 8 bases, V lost 4 bases, and 6 bases had no gene match. CDR3 size: 13 residues. CDR1 and CDR2 from the germline V gene are SGHRS and YFSETQ. The CDR3 nucleotides are TGCGCCAGCAGCAACCGGGACAGCGATGAGCAGTTCTTC. This sequence encodes CASSNRDSDEQFF.

This chain connects TRBV6-2 or TRBV6-3 to TRBJ2-2; D unclear. V shed 0 bases and J shed 6 bases, with 8 bases lying between them. This CDR3 has 14 amino acids. Germline CDR1 and CDR2: MNHEY and SVGEGT. The CDR3 protein is CASSYSPVSGELFF. The CDR3 DNA sequence: TGTGCCAGCAGTTACTCTCCTGTTTCCGGGGAGCTGTTTTTT.

This chain joins TRBV7-2 and TRBJ2-7, with 8 nucleotides matching TRBD2. With V trimmed by 1 base and J by 7 bases, 12 bases remained unmatched. The CDR3 sequence is 16 residues long. Germline assignment: CDR1 SGHTA and CDR2 FQGNSA. CDR3 loop: CASSLEGVSGVREQYF. The DNA of the CDR3 is TGTGCCAGCAGCTTAGAAGGCGTTAGCGGGGTGCGAGAGCAGTACTTC. Full variable domain (missing parts from reference TRBV7-2 and TRBJ2-7): GAGVSQSPSNKVTEKGKDVELRCDPISGHTALYWYRQSLGQGLEFLIYFQGNSAPDKSGLPSDRFSAERTGGSVSTLTIQRTQQEDSAVYLCASSLEGVSGVREQYFGPGTRLTVT.

This clone was recorded once. CDR3 residues: CASKISGDIYEQYF. The CDR3 nucleotides are TGTGCCAGCAAGATTAGCGGGGATATCTACGAGCAGTACTTC. J is TRBJ2-7 and V is TRBV6-5, with TRBD2 matching 8 bases. CDR1 MNHEY and CDR2 SVGAGI come from the germline V gene. The length of the CDR3 is 14 residues. With V trimmed by 7 bases and J by 3 bases, 8 bases remained unmatched.

The chain carries TRBV9 and TRBJ2-5; 9 bases align to TRBD2. V trimming: 0 bases; J trimming: 5 bases; junction bases outside the gene matches: 2. This CDR3 is 14 amino acids long. CDR1 SGDLS and CDR2 YYNGEE come from the germline V gene. CDR3 in amino acids: CASSVGLAVETQYF. In DNA form, the CDR3 reads TGTGCCAGCAGCGTAGGACTAGCGGTCGAGACCCAGTACTTC.

The J gene is TRBJ2-5, the V gene TRBV15, with TRBD1 as a possible D gene (6 bases). Per the germline V gene, CDR1 is LNHNV and CDR2 is YYDKDF (reference sequence). The CDR3 is 16 residues long. Between the trimmed V and J ends, which lost 3 bases and 5 bases, there was a span of 19 bases. The DNA for the CDR3 is TGTGCCACCAGCAGGGCAGGGGCTAGGGGCCGGGAGACCCAGTACTTC. Its translation is CATSRAGARGRETQYF.

There are a few counts of this clone. The V gene is TRBV5-1, the J gene TRBJ1-1, with D possibly TRBD1 on 6 matching bases. Trimming removed 5 bases at V and 8 bases at J, with 13 bases between. This CDR3 is built from 12 residues. Per germline, CDR1 SGHRS and CDR2 YFSETQ. CDR3 loop: CASSYTGTEAFF. As DNA, the CDR3 is TGCGCCAGCAGTTACACAGGGACAGAAGCTTTCTTT.

The chain combines TRBV7-3 with TRBJ1-1; D remains ambiguous. Trimming shortened V by 4 bases and J by 0 bases, and 12 bases separated the two germline ends. Germline V gene lookup returns CDR1 SGHTA and CDR2 FQGTGA. This CDR3 has 15 amino acids. CDR3 region: CASSSSHTMNTEAFF. In nucleotides, the CDR3 is TGTGCCAGCAGCTCCTCACATACCATGAACACTGAAGCTTTCTTT.

The chain has TRBV30 and TRBJ1-2; 8 bases are shared with TRBD1. CDR3 size: 16 residues. The germline gives CDR1 GTSNPN, CDR2 SVGIG (reference sequence). The J segment lost 4 bases and the V segment lost 1 base, leaving 11 bases of the junction unmatched. The CDR3 nucleotides are TGTGCCTGGAGTGGCCCCCTTCGGACAGGGAGCTATGGCTACACCTTC. Its protein product is CAWSGPLRTGSYGYTF.

This chain connects TRBV5-1 to TRBJ2-5; TRBD2 agrees at 8 bases. Germline CDR1 reads SGHRS; CDR2 reads YFSETQ. The CDR3 contains 17 residues. Trimming removed 5 bases from V and 0 bases from J; junction bases left unmatched: 12. The CDR3 DNA sequence: TGCGCCAGCAGGCTCACCAGCGGGAGCCGGTACCAAGAGACCCAGTACTTC. Residues: CASRLTSGSRYQETQYF. Drawing the rest from reference TRBV5-1 and TRBJ2-5, the complete variable domain is KAGVTQTPRYLIKTRGQQVTLSCSPISGHRSVSWYQQTPGQGLQFLFEYFSETQRNKGNFPGRFSGRQFSNSRSEMNVSTLELGDSALYLCASRLTSGSRYQETQYFGPGTRLLVL.

This chain connects TRBV6-5 to TRBJ1-2; TRBD1 aligns across 8 bases. CDR1 and CDR2 (germline): MNHEY, SVGAGI. V was clipped by 6 bases and J by 8 bases; unmatched bases: 11. This CDR3 contains 14 residues. The CDR3 DNA follows: TGTGCCAGCAGACACCCCGCAGGGGGCTCAGGCTACACCTTC. Translation gives CASRHPAGGSGYTF.

The chain couples TRBV28 to TRBJ1-2, with a weak D call TRBD1 (6 bases). This CDR3 contains 15 residues. The V end was cut by 6 bases, the J end by 0 bases, with 14 bases between. The germline V gene has CDR1 MDHEN and CDR2 SYDVKM. The CDR3 sequence: CASSLLGASNYGYTF. The CDR3 coding sequence is TGTGCCAGCAGCCTTCTGGGGGCGTCTAACTATGGCTACACCTTC.

The chain recombines TRBV2 with TRBJ1-2; no definite D call. Germline V CDR1 and CDR2: SNHLY, FYNNEI. Trimming removed 7 bases from V and 4 bases from J, with 7 bases in between. The CDR3 sequence is 11 residues long. DNA for the CDR3: TGTGCCAGCAATCACTTCTATGGCTACACCTTC. Its protein product is CASNHFYGYTF.

The CDR3 nucleotides read TGTGCCACCCGGGAGTTCCGCTCTGGGGCCAACGTCCTGACTTTC. Protein: CATREFRSGANVLTF. The gene calls are TRBV2 and TRBJ2-6; D perhaps matches TRBD2 (6 bases). V was cut by 10 bases and J by 0 bases, with 13 bases left in between. Germline CDR1 is SNHLY and CDR2 is FYNNEI. The CDR3 has 15 amino acids. Full variable domain (remainder filled in from reference TRBV2 and TRBJ2-6): EPEVTQTPSHQVTQMGQEVILRCVPISNHLYFYWYRQILGQKVEFLVSFYNNEISEKSEIFDDQFSVERPDGSNFTLKIRSTKLEDSAMYFCATREFRSGANVLTFGAGSRLTVL.

V and J are TRBV6-5 and TRBJ2-4; the match to TRBD1 covers 8 bases. After removal of 5 bases from V and 15 bases from J, the junction contained 15 bases not matched to a gene. CDR1 and CDR2 (germline): MNHEY, SVGAGI. The CDR3 has 14 residues. CDR3 in amino acids: CASSNPTPGQGLYF. CDR3 DNA: TGTGCCAGCAGTAACCCAACTCCAGGACAGGGACTGTACTTC.

The genes are TRBV7-9 and TRBJ1-2, with 7 bases fitting TRBD1. The V gene end was trimmed by 1 base and the J gene end by 3 bases; junction bases not matched to a gene: 5. The CDR3 has 15 residues. Germline V CDR1 and CDR2: SEHNR, FQNEAQ (reference sequence). Written as DNA, the CDR3 is TGTGCCAGCAGCTTAGTGCGCAGGGGGGACTATGGCTACACCTTC. It translates to CASSLVRRGDYGYTF.

The rearrangement uses TRBV19 and TRBJ2-5, with a possible D match to TRBD1 (5 bases). V was pared by 5 bases and J by 0 bases, with 7 bases between. Germline CDR1 and CDR2: LNHDA and SQIVND (reference sequence). The CDR3 length is 13 residues. CDR3 nucleotides: TGTGCCAGTAGTGCCAGGGACCAAGAGACCCAGTACTTC. Amino acids: CASSARDQETQYF.

The chain is built from TRBV5-1 and TRBJ1-1, with TRBD1 as a possible D gene (5 bases). The CDR3 consists of 15 residues. Germline CDR1 reads SGHRS; CDR2 reads YFSETQ. Trimming removed 0 bases at V and 3 bases at J, with 12 bases between. This chain's CDR3 is CASSLAQGPHTEAFF. The CDR3 DNA sequence: TGCGCCAGCAGCTTGGCCCAGGGTCCCCACACTGAAGCTTTCTTT.

The chain recombines TRBV6-2 or TRBV6-3 with TRBJ1-5; 7 bases fit TRBD1. The junction had 9 bases not matched to a gene; V was cut back by 5 bases and J by 8 bases. The CDR3 loop spans 14 amino acids. Germline values: CDR1 MNHEY, CDR2 SVGEGT. The CDR3 here is CASSKPGQPEPQHF. In DNA, the CDR3 is TGTGCCAGCAGTAAACCGGGACAGCCCGAGCCCCAGCATTTT.

The CDR3 DNA reads TGTGCCAGCAGCCCCCTTATGAACACTGAAGCTTTCTTT. It yields the protein CASSPLMNTEAFF. The gene calls are TRBV7-9 and TRBJ1-1; D gene uncertain. The V end was cut by 5 bases, the J end by 0 bases, with 7 bases between. The CDR3 loop spans 13 amino acids. CDR1 SEHNR and CDR2 FQNEAQ come from the germline V gene (reference sequence).

The chain joins TRBV9 to TRBJ2-1; no firm D call. CDR3 size: 12 residues. Trimming took off 3 bases at V and 3 bases at J, with 4 bases between the two ends. Germline V CDR1 and CDR2: SGDLS, YYNGEE. Here the CDR3 reads CASSAYYNEQFF. The CDR3 nucleotides are TGTGCCAGCAGCGCTTACTACAATGAGCAGTTCTTC.

This chain joins TRBV24-1 and TRBJ2-7; 11 nucleotides agree with TRBD2. The CDR3 spans 18 residues. Germline values: CDR1 KGHDR, CDR2 SFDVKD. V was clipped by 0 bases and J by 3 bases; unmatched bases: 9. The CDR3 sequence is CATSDLGSGRADIYEQYF. Written as DNA, the CDR3 is TGTGCCACCAGTGATTTGGGTAGCGGGAGGGCCGATATCTACGAGCAGTACTTC.

A single count supports this clone. The sample carries other DNA sequences with the same CDR3. The V gene is TRBV9, the J gene TRBJ2-1, with D perhaps matching TRBD2 (6 bases). The germline CDR1 and CDR2 sequences are SGDLS and YYNGEE. The CDR3 has 14 residues. The germline V and J ends were trimmed by 2 bases and 1 base, with 7 bases remaining between them. CDR3 DNA sequence: TGTGCCAGCAGCGTTAGCGGTTCCTACAATGAGCAGTTCTTC. Amino acid sequence: CASSVSGSYNEQFF.

The rearrangement joins TRBV6-2 or TRBV6-3 to TRBJ2-7; D is uncertain. The CDR3 consists of 11 residues. The germline V and J ends were trimmed by 6 bases and 3 bases, with 6 bases remaining between them. The germline V gene has CDR1 MNHEY and CDR2 SVGEGT. Written as DNA, the CDR3 is TGTGCCAGCAGCCTAGTCTACGAGCAGTACTTC. Translating gives CASSLVYEQYF.